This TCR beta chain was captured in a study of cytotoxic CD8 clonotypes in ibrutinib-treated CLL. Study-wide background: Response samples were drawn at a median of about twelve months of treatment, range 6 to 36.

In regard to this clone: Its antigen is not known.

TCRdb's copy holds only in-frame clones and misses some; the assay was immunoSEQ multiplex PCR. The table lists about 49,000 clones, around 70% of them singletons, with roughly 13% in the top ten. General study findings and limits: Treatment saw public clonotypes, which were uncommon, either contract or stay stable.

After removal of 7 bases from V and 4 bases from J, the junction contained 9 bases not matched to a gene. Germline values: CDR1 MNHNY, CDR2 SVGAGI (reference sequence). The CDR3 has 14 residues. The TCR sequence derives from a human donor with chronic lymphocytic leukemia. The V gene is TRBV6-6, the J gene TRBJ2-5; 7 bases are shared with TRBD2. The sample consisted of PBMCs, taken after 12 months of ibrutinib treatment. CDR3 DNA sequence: TGTGCCAGCACCGGGGGGTCCTTGGGAGAGACCCAGTACTTC. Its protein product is CASTGGSLGETQYF.